Below, 19 T cell receptor beta chains from the same sample are listed, as sequenced in a study of blood T cell repertoires in COVID-19. TCRdb's table, derived via immunoSEQ multiplex PCR, lists solely in-frame clones and lacks some. The data hold 240,000 or so clones, with more than 75% observed a single time. Sequencing was performed on peripheral blood. These receptors all stem from an elderly man with acute or convalescent COVID-19.

Here the CDR3 reads CASSKGRQLLPQQYF. CDR3 nucleotide sequence: TGTGCCAGCAGCAAAGGCCGACAGCTACTCCCGCAGCAGTACTTC. The rearrangement links TRBV21-1 to TRBJ2-7; the DNA was not compared with TRBD1, the D call given in the table. TRBV21-1 is a documented pseudogene. This CDR3 has 15 amino acids.

This chain links TRBV12-3 or TRBV12-4 with TRBJ2-3, with D possibly matching TRBD2 (5 bases). Trimming removed 7 bases from V and 1 base from J, with 6 bases in between. CDR3 size: 12 residues. CDR3: CASTRGTDTQYF. CDR3 in DNA: TGTGCCAGCACGCGGGGCACAGATACGCAGTATTTT.

This chain connects TRBV5-1 to TRBJ2-3; 7 nucleotides agree with TRBD1. Germline CDR1 is SGHRS and CDR2 is YFSETQ. Germline trimming cut 4 bases from V and 3 bases from J; bases unmatched to any gene: 5. The CDR3 consists of 14 residues. In DNA form, the CDR3 reads TGCGCCAGCAGCAGGGACAGAATGACAGATACGCAGTATTTT. This encodes CASSRDRMTDTQYF.

The chain recombines TRBV28 with TRBJ1-1; 9 bases match TRBD1. The V gene's germline CDR1 is MDHEN and CDR2 SYDVKM. This CDR3 is 13 amino acids long. With 7 bases clipped from V and 2 bases from J, the junction kept 2 bases outside the gene matches. The CDR3 here is CASITGGNTEAFF. CDR3 nucleotides: TGTGCCAGCATTACAGGGGGCAACACTGAAGCTTTCTTT.

The genes are TRBV28 and TRBJ1-2; D is unclear. The CDR3 sequence is 14 residues long. The V gene lost 4 bases and the J gene lost 8 bases, with 17 bases spanning the gap. CDR1 is MDHEN, CDR2 SYDVKM, per germline. The CDR3 here is CASSSTAGSQGYTF. The CDR3 DNA is TGTGCCAGCAGTTCTACTGCCGGGTCCCAAGGCTACACCTTC.

CDR3 coding DNA: TGTGCCAGCTCACCCCCAGAACCCCTCTATGGCTACACCTTC. Protein: CASSPPEPLYGYTF. The chain uses TRBV18 and TRBJ1-2; D is ambiguous. Germline CDR1 KGHSH, CDR2 LQKENI. This CDR3 contains 14 residues. Deletions cut 3 bases from V and 4 bases from J, with 12 bases between.

The V gene is TRBV5-8, the J gene TRBJ1-4, with TRBD1 identical over 8 bases. V was clipped by 4 bases and J by 8 bases; unmatched bases: 7. CDR1 is SGHTS, CDR2 YDEGEE, per germline. The CDR3 length is 14 residues. This chain's CDR3 is CASSGAGTGEKLFF. In DNA, the CDR3 is TGTGCCAGCAGCGGGGCCGGGACAGGCGAAAAACTGTTTTTT.

The rearrangement uses TRBV9 and TRBJ1-2; D is ambiguous. The CDR3 runs 13 residues. Germline values: CDR1 SGDLS, CDR2 YYNGEE. The germline V and J ends were trimmed by 3 bases and 7 bases, with 13 bases remaining between them. The chain's CDR3 is CASSDPPGGGYTF. CDR3 in DNA: TGTGCCAGCAGCGACCCCCCCGGTGGTGGCTACACCTTC.

J is TRBJ2-7 and V is TRBV6-2 or TRBV6-3; the D gene is possibly TRBD2 (6 bases). The CDR3 length is 13 residues. Germline V lookup: CDR1 MNHEY, CDR2 SVGEGT. Trimming shortened V by 0 bases and J by 7 bases, and 10 bases separated the two germline ends. The CDR3: CASSYSRGGEQYF. The CDR3 nucleotides are TGTGCCAGCAGTTACTCACGGGGAGGAGAGCAGTACTTC.

This clone has just one count. The V and J genes are TRBV6-6 and TRBJ1-1; no definite D call. The V end lost 4 bases, the J end lost 5 bases, and 8 bases lay between the germline ends. Germline V gene data show CDR1 as MNHNY and CDR2 as SVGAGI (reference sequence). The CDR3 spans 12 residues. DNA of the CDR3: TGTGCCAGCAGTTCCCGTCCTACTGAAGCTTTCTTT. Amino acids: CASSSRPTEAFF.

The chain combines TRBV27 with TRBJ2-6, with TRBD1 matching 7 bases. CDR1 and CDR2 from the germline V gene are MNHEY and SMNVEV (reference sequence). V gave up 3 bases and J gave up 5 bases; unmatched junction bases: 4. This CDR3 is built from 15 residues. Written as DNA, the CDR3 is TGTGCCAGCAGTTTTAAGACAGGGTGGGCCAACGTCCTGACTTTC. Its translation: CASSFKTGWANVLTF.

The chain employs TRBV28 and TRBJ2-7; D is perhaps TRBD2 (7 bases). This CDR3 contains 16 residues. V lost 7 bases to trimming and J lost 0 bases, with 19 bases between them. Germline V gives CDR1 MDHEN, CDR2 SYDVKM. The CDR3 DNA is TGTGCCAGCACCCCTGGGGGGGGGCGCTTCTCCTACGAGCAGTACTTC. Translated: CASTPGGGRFSYEQYF.

The table lists this clone with a count of one. The CDR3 region has the DNA TGCGCCAGCAGCTTGGATGGGGGCGGTAGCACTGAAGCTTTCTTT. Encoded protein: CASSLDGGGSTEAFF. The V gene is TRBV5-1, the J gene TRBJ1-1; perhaps TRBD1 as D (6 bases). Germline lookup yields CDR1 SGHRS and CDR2 YFSETQ. Trimming removed 0 bases from V and 4 bases from J, with 13 bases in between. This CDR3 comprises 15 residues.

The table lists this clone with a count of one. The chain is built from TRBV6-6 and TRBJ1-4; D might be TRBD1 (6 bases). The germline V gene encodes CDR1 MNHNY and CDR2 SVGAGI (reference sequence). Trimming took 8 bases from V and 8 from J, leaving 18 bases between them. This CDR3 contains 14 residues. The CDR3 loop reads CASSQNRAAEKLFF. CDR3 DNA: TGTGCCAGCTCCCAAAACAGGGCCGCCGAAAAACTGTTTTTT.

This clone occurred a few times. V gene TRBV19 combines with J gene TRBJ1-5; TRBD1 matches 11 bases. Germline CDR1 and CDR2: LNHDA and SQIVND (reference sequence). Trimming cost V 8 bases and J 6 bases; bases outside gene matches: 0. This CDR3 contains 12 residues. The CDR3 spells CASGTGGQPQHF. In DNA form, the CDR3 reads TGTGCCAGTGGGACAGGGGGTCAGCCCCAGCATTTT.

The chain has TRBV3-1 (or the pseudogene TRBV3-2) and TRBJ1-2; 7 bases map to TRBD1. J gave up 7 bases and V 4 bases, and 9 bases lay outside the gene matches. The CDR3 sequence is 14 residues long. Looked up from germline, CDR1 is LGHDT and CDR2 is YNNKEL (reference sequence). DNA of the CDR3: TGTGCCAGCAGCCCCGCCAGGGGGTTTGGTGGCTACACCTTC. The encoded protein is CASSPARGFGGYTF.

The chain couples TRBV28 to TRBJ2-1; a possible D gene is TRBD2 (6 bases). The germline CDR1 and CDR2 sequences are MDHEN and SYDVKM. The CDR3 is 16 residues long. Deletions cut 4 bases from V and 4 bases from J, with 17 bases between. The chain's CDR3 is CASSSPAAGRYNEQFF. The DNA of the CDR3 is TGTGCCAGCAGTTCCCCGGCGGCGGGACGGTACAATGAGCAGTTCTTC.

The chain has TRBV21-1 and TRBJ1-1; the DNA was not compared with TRBD1, the D call given in the table. TRBV21-1 is tagged as a pseudogene. This CDR3 has 15 amino acids. The chain's CDR3 is CASKEQNRGDTEAFF. CDR3 bases: TGTGCCAGCAAAGAGCAAAACAGGGGGGACACTGAAGCTTTCTTT.

This clone was found a few times. V usage is TRBV5-4 and J usage is TRBJ2-5; the match to TRBD2 covers 12 bases. The CDR3 totals 15 residues. J gave up 10 bases and V 4 bases, and 11 bases lay outside the gene matches. CDR1 is SGHNT and CDR2 is YYREEE in the germline V gene (reference sequence). The CDR3 sequence: CASSQTSGGFAGQYF. Written as DNA, the CDR3 is TGTGCCAGCAGCCAGACTAGCGGGGGTTTCGCTGGCCAGTACTTC.